This T cell receptor (beta chain) was identified during a study of blood T cell repertoires in COVID-19. This clone was counted a single time. Someone with COVID-19 had been met by exposed participants within 2 weeks before study entry. Generated by immunoSEQ multiplex PCR, the TCRdb table keeps only in-frame clones and is missing some. The sample has 110,000 to 150,000 clones, 84% seen once. V gave up 2 bases and J gave up 4 bases; unmatched junction bases: 6. Germline V gene data show CDR1 as KGHSH and CDR2 as LQKENI. This CDR3 contains 16 residues. Material for sequencing was PBMCs or T cells enriched from blood (not recorded which). This TCR came from a woman between 18 and 29 years old who had been exposed to COVID-19. This rearrangement joins TRBV18 to TRBJ2-3, with 10 nucleotides matching TRBD1. CDR3: CASSPKGTGVADTQYF. The CDR3 DNA reads as TGTGCCAGCTCACCAAAGGGGACAGGGGTGGCAGATACGCAGTATTTT.